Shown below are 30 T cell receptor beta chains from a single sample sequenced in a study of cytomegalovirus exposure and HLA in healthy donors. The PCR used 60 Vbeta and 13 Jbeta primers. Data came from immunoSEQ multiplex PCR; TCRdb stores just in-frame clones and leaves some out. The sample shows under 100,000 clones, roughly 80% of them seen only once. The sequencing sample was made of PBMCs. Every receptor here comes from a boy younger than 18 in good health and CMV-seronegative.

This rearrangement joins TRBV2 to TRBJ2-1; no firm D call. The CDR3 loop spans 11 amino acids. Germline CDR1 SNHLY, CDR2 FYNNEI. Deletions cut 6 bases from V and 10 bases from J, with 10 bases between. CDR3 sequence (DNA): TGTGCCAGCAGCCTGAACGCGGAGCAGTTCTTC. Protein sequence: CASSLNAEQFF.

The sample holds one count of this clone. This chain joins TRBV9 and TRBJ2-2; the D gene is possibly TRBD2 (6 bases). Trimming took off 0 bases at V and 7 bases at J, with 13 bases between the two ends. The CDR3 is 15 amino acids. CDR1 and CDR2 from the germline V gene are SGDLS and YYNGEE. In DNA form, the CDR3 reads TGTGCCAGCAGCGTAGAAAGGGGAGGCGTCGGGGAGCTGTTTTTT. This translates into CASSVERGGVGELFF. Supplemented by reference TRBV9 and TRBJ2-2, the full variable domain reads DSGVTQTPKHLITATGQRVTLRCSPRSGDLSVYWYQQSLDQGLQFLIQYYNGEERAKGNILERFSAQQFPDLHSELNLSSLELGDSALYFCASSVERGGVGELFFGEGSRLTVL.

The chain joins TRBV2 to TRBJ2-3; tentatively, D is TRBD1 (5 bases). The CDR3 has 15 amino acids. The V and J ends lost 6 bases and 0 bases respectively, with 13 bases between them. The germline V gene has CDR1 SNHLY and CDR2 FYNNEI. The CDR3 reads CASSRPRGSTDTQYF. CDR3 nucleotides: TGTGCCAGCAGCCGCCCTAGGGGCAGCACAGATACGCAGTATTTT.

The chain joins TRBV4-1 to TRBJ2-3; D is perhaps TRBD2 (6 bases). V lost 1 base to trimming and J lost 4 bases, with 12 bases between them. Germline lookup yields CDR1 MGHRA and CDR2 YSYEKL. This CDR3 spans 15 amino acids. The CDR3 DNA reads TGCGCCAGCAGCCAAGTGGGCAGGGACTCAGATACGCAGTATTTT. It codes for CASSQVGRDSDTQYF.

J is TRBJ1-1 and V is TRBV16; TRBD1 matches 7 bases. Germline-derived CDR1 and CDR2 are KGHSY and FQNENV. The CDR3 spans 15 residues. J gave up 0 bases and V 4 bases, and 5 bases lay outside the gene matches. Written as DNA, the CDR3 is TGTGCCAGCAGCCTCAGGGGGTTCATGAACACTGAAGCTTTCTTT. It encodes CASSLRGFMNTEAFF. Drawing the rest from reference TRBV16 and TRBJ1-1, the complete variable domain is GEEVAQTPKHLVRGEGQKAKLYCAPIKGHSYVFWYQQVLKNEFKFLISFQNENVFDETGMPKERFSAKCLPNSPCSLEIQATKLEDSAVYFCASSLRGFMNTEAFFGQGTRLTVV.

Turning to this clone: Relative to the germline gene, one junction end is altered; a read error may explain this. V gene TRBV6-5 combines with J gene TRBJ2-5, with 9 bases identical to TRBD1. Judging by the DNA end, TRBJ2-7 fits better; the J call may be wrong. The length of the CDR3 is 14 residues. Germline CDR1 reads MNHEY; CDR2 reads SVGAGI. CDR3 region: CASRLGTGSFEQYF. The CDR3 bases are TGTGCCAGCAGGCTCGGGACAGGGTCCTTCGAGCAGTACTTC.

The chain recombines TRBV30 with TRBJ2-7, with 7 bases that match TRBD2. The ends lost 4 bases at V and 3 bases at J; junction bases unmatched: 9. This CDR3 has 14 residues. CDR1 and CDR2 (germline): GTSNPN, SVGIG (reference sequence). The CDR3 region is CAWTSLSGIYEQYF. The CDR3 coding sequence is TGTGCCTGGACCTCCCTAAGCGGGATCTACGAGCAGTACTTC.

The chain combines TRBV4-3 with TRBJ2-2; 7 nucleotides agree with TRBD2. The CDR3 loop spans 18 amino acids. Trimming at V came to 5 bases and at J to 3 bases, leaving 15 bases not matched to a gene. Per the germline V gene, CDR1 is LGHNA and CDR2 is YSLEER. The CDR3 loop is CASSSPAGRAWYTGELFF. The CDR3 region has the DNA TGCGCCAGCAGCTCTCCGGCTGGGAGGGCCTGGTACACCGGGGAGCTGTTTTTT.

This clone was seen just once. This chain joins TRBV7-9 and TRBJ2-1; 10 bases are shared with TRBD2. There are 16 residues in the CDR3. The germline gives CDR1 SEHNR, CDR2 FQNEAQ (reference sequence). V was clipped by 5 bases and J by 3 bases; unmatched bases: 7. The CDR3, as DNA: TGTGCCAGCAGCCCCCTAGCGGGAGCCCGCTACAATGAGCAGTTCTTC. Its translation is CASSPLAGARYNEQFF.

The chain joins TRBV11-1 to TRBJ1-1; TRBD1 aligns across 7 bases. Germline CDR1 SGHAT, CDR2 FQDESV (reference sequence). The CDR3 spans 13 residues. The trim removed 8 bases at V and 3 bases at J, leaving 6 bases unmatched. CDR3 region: CASANRGYTEAFF. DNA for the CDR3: TGTGCCAGCGCAAACAGGGGTTACACTGAAGCTTTCTTT.

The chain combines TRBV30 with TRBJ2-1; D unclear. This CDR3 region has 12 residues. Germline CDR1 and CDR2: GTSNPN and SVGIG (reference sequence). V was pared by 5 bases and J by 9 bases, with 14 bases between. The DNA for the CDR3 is TGTGCCTGGGACGACATAGTAGGTGAGCAGTTCTTC. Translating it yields CAWDDIVGEQFF.

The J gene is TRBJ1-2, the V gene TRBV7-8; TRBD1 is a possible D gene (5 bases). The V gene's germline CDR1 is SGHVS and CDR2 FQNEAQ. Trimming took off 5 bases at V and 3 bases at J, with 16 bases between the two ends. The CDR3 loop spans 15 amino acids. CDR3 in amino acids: CASSKTLTEDYGYTF. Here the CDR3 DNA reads TGTGCCAGCAGCAAAACCCTGACAGAAGACTATGGCTACACCTTC.

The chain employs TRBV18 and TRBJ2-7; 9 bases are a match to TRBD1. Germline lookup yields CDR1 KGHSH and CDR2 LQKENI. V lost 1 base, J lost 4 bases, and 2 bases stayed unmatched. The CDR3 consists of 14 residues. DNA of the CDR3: TGTGCCAGCTCACCACTGGACAGGGGTTACGAGCAGTACTTC. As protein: CASSPLDRGYEQYF.

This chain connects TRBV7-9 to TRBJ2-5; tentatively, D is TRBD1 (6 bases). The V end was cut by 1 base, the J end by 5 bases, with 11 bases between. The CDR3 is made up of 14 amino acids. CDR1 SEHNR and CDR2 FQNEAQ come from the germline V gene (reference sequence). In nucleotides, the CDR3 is TGTGCCAGCAGCTTAGTAAGGGGGACGGAGACCCAGTACTTC. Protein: CASSLVRGTETQYF.

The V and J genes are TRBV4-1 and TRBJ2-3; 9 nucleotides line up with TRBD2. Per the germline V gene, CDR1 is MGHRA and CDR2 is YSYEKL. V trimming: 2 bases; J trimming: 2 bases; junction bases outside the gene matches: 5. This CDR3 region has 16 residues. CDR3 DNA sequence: TGCGCCAGCAGCCAACCAAGCGGGGGGACCACAGATACGCAGTATTTT. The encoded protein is CASSQPSGGTTDTQYF.

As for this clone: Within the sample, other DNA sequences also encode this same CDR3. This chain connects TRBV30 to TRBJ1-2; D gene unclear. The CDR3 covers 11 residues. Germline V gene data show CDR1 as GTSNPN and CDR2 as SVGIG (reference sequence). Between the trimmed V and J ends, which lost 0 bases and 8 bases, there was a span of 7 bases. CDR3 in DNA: TGTGCCTGGAGTGTACGCGGGGGCTACACCTTC. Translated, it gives CAWSVRGGYTF.

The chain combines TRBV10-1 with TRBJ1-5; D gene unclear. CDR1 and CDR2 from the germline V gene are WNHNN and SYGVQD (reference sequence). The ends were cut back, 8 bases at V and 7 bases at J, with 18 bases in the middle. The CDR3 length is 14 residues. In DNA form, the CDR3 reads TGCGCCAGCCCTGACCAAACAGTTACGCAGCCCCAGCATTTT. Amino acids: CASPDQTVTQPQHF.

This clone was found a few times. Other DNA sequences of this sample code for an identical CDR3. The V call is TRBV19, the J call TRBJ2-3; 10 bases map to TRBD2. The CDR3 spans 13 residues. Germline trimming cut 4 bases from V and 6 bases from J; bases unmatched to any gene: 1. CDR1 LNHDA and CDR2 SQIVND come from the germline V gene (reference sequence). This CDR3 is CASSRGLADTQYF. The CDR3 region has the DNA TGTGCCAGTAGTAGGGGACTAGCGGATACGCAGTATTTT.

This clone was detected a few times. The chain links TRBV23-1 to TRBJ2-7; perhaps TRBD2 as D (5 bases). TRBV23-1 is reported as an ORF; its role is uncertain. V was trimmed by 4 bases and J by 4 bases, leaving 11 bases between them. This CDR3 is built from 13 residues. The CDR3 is CASSPYRGYEQYF. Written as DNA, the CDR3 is TGCGCCAGCAGTCCCTACCGGGGATACGAGCAGTACTTC.

The CDR3 bases are TGTGCCAGCAGCTTAGTCCTGCGCAGAGACAGTAGTTCACCCCTCCACTTT. Translated, it gives CASSLVLRRDSSSPLHF. The rearrangement uses TRBV7-2 and TRBJ1-6, with a tentative D call TRBD1 (5 bases). The germline CDR1 and CDR2 sequences are SGHTA and FQGNSA. The V end lost 1 base, the J end lost 9 bases, and 19 bases lay between the germline ends. The CDR3 consists of 17 residues.

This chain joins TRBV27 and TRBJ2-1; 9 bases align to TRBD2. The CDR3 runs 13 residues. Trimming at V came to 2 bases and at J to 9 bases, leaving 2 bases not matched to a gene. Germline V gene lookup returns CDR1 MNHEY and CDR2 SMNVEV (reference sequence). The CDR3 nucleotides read TGTGCCAGCAGTTTAGCGGGGGGGGCTGAGCAGTTCTTC. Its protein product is CASSLAGGAEQFF.

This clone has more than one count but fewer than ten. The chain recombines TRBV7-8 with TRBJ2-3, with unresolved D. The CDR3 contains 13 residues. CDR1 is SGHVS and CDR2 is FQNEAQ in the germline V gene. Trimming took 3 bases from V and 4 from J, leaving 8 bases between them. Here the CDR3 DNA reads TGTGCCAGCAGCTTGATAAGCGCAGATACGCAGTATTTT. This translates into CASSLISADTQYF.

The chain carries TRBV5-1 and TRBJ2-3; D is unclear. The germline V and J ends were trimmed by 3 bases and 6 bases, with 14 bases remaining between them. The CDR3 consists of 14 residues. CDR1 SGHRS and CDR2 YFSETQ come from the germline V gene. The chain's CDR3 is CASSSTLITDTQYF. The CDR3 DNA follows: TGCGCCAGCAGCTCCACCCTAATCACGGATACGCAGTATTTT.

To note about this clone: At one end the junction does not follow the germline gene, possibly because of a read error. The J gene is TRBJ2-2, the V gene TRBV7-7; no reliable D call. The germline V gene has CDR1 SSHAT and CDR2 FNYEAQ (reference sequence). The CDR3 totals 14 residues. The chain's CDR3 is CASSSWHNTGELFF. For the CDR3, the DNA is TGTGCTAGCAGCTCATGGCATAACACCGGGGAGCTGTTTTTT.

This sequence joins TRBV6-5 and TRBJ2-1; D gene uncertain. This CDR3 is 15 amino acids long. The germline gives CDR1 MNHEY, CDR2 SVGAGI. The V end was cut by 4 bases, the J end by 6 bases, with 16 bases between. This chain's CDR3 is CASSSEEPLRNEQFF. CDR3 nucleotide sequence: TGTGCCAGCAGTTCTGAAGAGCCGCTCCGCAATGAGCAGTTCTTC.

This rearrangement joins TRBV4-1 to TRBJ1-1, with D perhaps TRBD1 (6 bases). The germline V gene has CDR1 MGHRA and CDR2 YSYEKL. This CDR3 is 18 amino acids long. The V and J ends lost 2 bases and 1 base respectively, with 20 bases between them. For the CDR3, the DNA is TGCGCCAGCAGCCAACAACAGGGCCAGACACGGGGGAACACTGAAGCTTTCTTT. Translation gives CASSQQQGQTRGNTEAFF.

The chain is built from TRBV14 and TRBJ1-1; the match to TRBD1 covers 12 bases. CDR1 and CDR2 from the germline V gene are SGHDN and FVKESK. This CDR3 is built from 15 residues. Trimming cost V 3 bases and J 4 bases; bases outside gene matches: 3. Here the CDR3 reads CASSQGGQGATEAFF. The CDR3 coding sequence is TGTGCCAGCAGCCAGGGGGGACAGGGGGCCACTGAAGCTTTCTTT.

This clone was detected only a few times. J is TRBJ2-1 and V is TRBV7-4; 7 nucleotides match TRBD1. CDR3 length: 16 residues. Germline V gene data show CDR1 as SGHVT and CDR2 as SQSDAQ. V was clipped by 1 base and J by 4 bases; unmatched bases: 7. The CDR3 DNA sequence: TGTGCCAGCAGCTTAGTTGAGACAGGGAGATACAATGAGCAGTTCTTC. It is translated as CASSLVETGRYNEQFF.

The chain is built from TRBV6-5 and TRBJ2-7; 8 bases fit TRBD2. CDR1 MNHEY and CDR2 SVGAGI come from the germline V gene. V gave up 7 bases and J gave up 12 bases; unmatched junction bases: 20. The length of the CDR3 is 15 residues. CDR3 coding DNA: TGTGCCAGCAACCCTCTGAGCGGGAGTCCGATGTTCCGGTACTTC. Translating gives CASNPLSGSPMFRYF.

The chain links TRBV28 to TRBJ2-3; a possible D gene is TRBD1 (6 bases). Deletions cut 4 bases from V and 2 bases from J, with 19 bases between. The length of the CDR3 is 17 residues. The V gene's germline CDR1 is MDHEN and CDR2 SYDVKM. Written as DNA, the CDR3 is TGTGCCAGCAGTTCCCCCTCGCTCGGACAGAACACAGATACGCAGTATTTT. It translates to CASSSPSLGQNTDTQYF.